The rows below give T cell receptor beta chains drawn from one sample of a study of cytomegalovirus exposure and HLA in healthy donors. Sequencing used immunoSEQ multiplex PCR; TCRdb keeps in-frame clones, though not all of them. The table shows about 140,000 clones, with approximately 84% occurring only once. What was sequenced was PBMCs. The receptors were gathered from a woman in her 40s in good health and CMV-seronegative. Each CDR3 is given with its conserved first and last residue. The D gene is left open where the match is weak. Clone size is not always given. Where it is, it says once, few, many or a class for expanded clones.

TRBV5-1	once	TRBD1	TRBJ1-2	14	TGCGCCAGCAGCCTGGGACAGGCTTACTATGGCTACACCTTC	CASSLGQAYYGYTF
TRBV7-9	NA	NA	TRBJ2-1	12	TGTGCCAGCAGCTTATTAGCGGAGGAGCAGTTCTTC	CASSLLAEEQFF
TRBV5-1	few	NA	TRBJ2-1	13	TGCGCCAGCAGCCTGGAGAGCTCGGGAGAGCAGTTCTTC	CASSLESSGEQFF
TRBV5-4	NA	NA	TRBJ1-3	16	TGTGCCAGCAGCGTAGGAGGCCGCCGCTCTGGAAACACCATATATTTT	CASSVGGRRSGNTIYF
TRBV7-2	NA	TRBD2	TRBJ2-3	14	TGTGCCAGCAGGCTAGCGGGGGGCACAGATACGCAGTATTTT	CASRLAGGTDTQYF
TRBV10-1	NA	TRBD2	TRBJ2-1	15	TGCGCCAGCAGTGTTGGGCGGGAGGGCCGGAATGAGCAGTTCTTC	CASSVGREGRNEQFF
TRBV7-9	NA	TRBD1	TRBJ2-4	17	TGTGCCAGCAGTTCTGACAGGGGGCTCGTAGCCAAAAACATTCAGTACTTC	CASSSDRGLVAKNIQYF
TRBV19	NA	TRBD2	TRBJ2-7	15	TGTGCCAGTAGTTTCGCGGCGGGAGGCCCGAACGAGCAGTACTTC	CASSFAAGGPNEQYF
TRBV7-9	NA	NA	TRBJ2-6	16	TGTGCCAGCAGCTTAGCGCATATAGTGGGGGCCAACGTCCTGACTTTC	CASSLAHIVGANVLTF
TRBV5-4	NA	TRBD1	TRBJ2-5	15	TGTGCCAGCAGCCGCGTTGGGACAGTCCAAGAGACCCAGTACTTC	CASSRVGTVQETQYF
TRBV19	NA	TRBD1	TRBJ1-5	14	TGTGCCAGTAGTGTTGGGACAGGGGATCAGCCCCAGCATTTT	CASSVGTGDQPQHF
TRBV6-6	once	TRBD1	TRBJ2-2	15	TGTGCCAGCCATACGACAGGGCCGAACACCGGGGAGCTGTTTTTT	CASHTTGPNTGELFF